These 2 T cell receptor beta chains share one sample of origin, sequenced in a study of monozygotic twins with inflammatory bowel disease. TCRdb reanalyzed the 5' RACE reads and collapses them to one entry per CDR3 protein, without DNA. This repertoire includes about 380,000 distinct CDR3 sequences. The sequencing input was blood. These receptors all stem from a human donor with ulcerative colitis or Crohn's disease, or a healthy co-twin of an affected twin (not recorded which).

The V call is TRBV27, the J call TRBJ1-5; TCRdb indicates TRBD1, and absent DNA this call remains unverified. Per the germline V gene, CDR1 is MNHEY and CDR2 is SMNVEV (reference sequence). The CDR3 is made up of 14 amino acids. The CDR3 region is CASSLRDRGMPQHF.

The genes are TRBV4-2 and TRBJ2-1; TCRdb indicates TRBD1, and absent DNA this call remains unverified. The CDR3 has 18 amino acids. The germline V gene encodes CDR1 LGHNA and CDR2 YNFKEQ. CDR3 sequence reads: CASSQLGVSGGPNNEQFF.